The 22 T cell receptor beta chains listed next were all sequenced from one sample in a study of blood T cell repertoires in COVID-19. Some clones are missing from TCRdb's copy, which holds only in-frame ones; the method was immunoSEQ multiplex PCR. The sample includes over 150,000 clones, about 87% of them seen just once. Sequenced sample: peripheral blood. Source of these receptors: an elderly woman with COVID-19, enrolled during active disease.

V and J are TRBV5-4 and TRBJ1-6, with 7 bases aligning to TRBD1. The CDR3 sequence is 13 residues long. The J segment lost 6 bases and the V segment lost 4 bases, leaving 1 base of the junction unmatched. CDR1 and CDR2 from the germline V gene are SGHNT and YYREEE (reference sequence). The CDR3 coding sequence is TGTGCCAGCAGCAGGGACAGTAATTCACCCCTCCACTTT. Protein sequence: CASSRDSNSPLHF. Based on the CDR3 plus reference TRBV5-4 and TRBJ1-6, the full variable domain is ETGVTQSPTHLIKTRGQQVTLRCSSQSGHNTVSWYQQALGQGPQFIFQYYREEENGRGNFPPRFSGLQFPNYSSELNVNALELDDSALYLCASSRDSNSPLHFGNGTRLTVT.

The chain couples TRBV6-6 to TRBJ1-6; tentatively, D is TRBD1 (6 bases). Between the trimmed V and J ends, which lost 0 bases and 7 bases, there was a span of 10 bases. Germline CDR1 reads MNHNY; CDR2 reads SVGAGI (reference sequence). The CDR3 extends over 15 amino acids. CDR3 DNA: TGTGCCAGCAGTTACTCCCAACAGGGAAATTCACCCCTCCACTTT. This translates into CASSYSQQGNSPLHF.

The gene calls are TRBV18 and TRBJ1-1; unclear D gene. The germline V gene has CDR1 KGHSH and CDR2 LQKENI. The CDR3 extends over 15 amino acids. Trimming took 1 base from V and 0 from J, leaving 9 bases between them. CDR3 bases: TGTGCCAGCTCACCACTTTACATTATGAACACTGAAGCTTTCTTT. It is translated as CASSPLYIMNTEAFF.

The V and J genes are TRBV6-6 and TRBJ1-4; D perhaps matches TRBD1 (6 bases). The CDR3 is made up of 15 amino acids. Germline CDR1 reads MNHNY; CDR2 reads SVGAGI (reference sequence). With 2 bases removed from V and 4 bases from J, the gap between germline ends came to 11 bases. DNA for the CDR3: TGTGCCAGCAGTTACGACACAGGGAGTAATGAAAAACTGTTTTTT. This translates into CASSYDTGSNEKLFF.

The table lists this clone with a count of one. The chain couples TRBV12-3 or TRBV12-4 to TRBJ1-2; tentative D call: TRBD1 (6 bases). V was trimmed by 5 bases and J by 5 bases, leaving 12 bases between them. This CDR3 comprises 13 residues. The CDR3 protein is CASSIDRWYGYTF. CDR3 in DNA: TGTGCCAGCAGTATTGACAGGTGGTATGGCTACACCTTC.

The chain combines TRBV7-9 with TRBJ1-4, with 8 bases that match TRBD1. The germline V gene encodes CDR1 SEHNR and CDR2 FQNEAQ (reference sequence). V lost 3 bases to trimming and J lost 2 bases; unmatched junction nucleotides: 5. CDR3 length: 16 amino acids. CDR3 residues: CASSFGQGGTNEKLFF. The CDR3 bases are TGTGCCAGCAGCTTCGGACAGGGAGGGACTAATGAAAAACTGTTTTTT.

V gene TRBV11-2 combines with J gene TRBJ2-3; 7 positions match TRBD2. Germline-derived CDR1 and CDR2 are SGHAT and FQNNGV. The V segment lost 1 base and the J segment 8 bases; nucleotides outside the gene matches: 6. CDR3 length equals 14 residues. The CDR3, as DNA: TGTGCCAGCAGCTTAGTGGCGGGAGCGGGTACGCAGTATTTT. Translating gives CASSLVAGAGTQYF.

The chain uses TRBV5-5 and TRBJ1-2; 8 bases map to TRBD1. The V gene end was trimmed by 4 bases and the J gene end by 2 bases; junction bases not matched to a gene: 7. Germline values: CDR1 SGHKS, CDR2 YYEKEE (reference sequence). The CDR3 has 15 residues. The CDR3: CASSPGDRSNYGYTF. CDR3 DNA sequence: TGTGCCAGCAGCCCGGGGGACAGGTCGAACTATGGCTACACCTTC.

The chain carries TRBV10-3 and TRBJ1-1; TRBD1 matches at 11 bases. The V and J ends lost 5 bases and 1 base, in that order; junction bases with no gene match: 6. The V gene's germline CDR1 is ENHRY and CDR2 SYGVKD. This CDR3 comprises 16 residues. The CDR3 DNA sequence: TGTGCCATCAGTCCGGCCGGACAGGGGGCGAACACTGAAGCTTTCTTT. As protein: CAISPAGQGANTEAFF.

This clone showed up just once. J is TRBJ1-4 and V is TRBV7-2; TRBD1 matches 8 bases. This CDR3 contains 14 residues. The V and J ends lost 4 bases and 5 bases, in that order; junction bases with no gene match: 3. Per the germline V gene, CDR1 is SGHTA and CDR2 is FQGNSA. CDR3 sequence: CASSYQGANEKLFF. CDR3 in DNA: TGTGCCAGCAGCTACCAGGGGGCCAATGAAAAACTGTTTTTT.

The gene calls are TRBV1 and TRBJ2-7; the D segment call TRBD1 is taken from the table without a DNA check. TRBV1 is recorded as a pseudogene. The CDR3 is 19 residues long. The CDR3 here is CTSSQVGLSSFQAPYEQYF. In DNA form, the CDR3 reads TGCACCAGCAGCCAAGTTGGCCTTAGTAGTTTCCAGGCCCCCTACGAGCAGTACTTC.

This clone was counted once. This rearrangement joins TRBV6-5 to TRBJ1-4; 9 bases are shared with TRBD1. This CDR3 spans 13 amino acids. J was trimmed by 6 bases and V by 6 bases; bases with no gene match: 2. Germline V gene data show CDR1 as MNHEY and CDR2 as SVGAGI. The CDR3 here is CASRRDRDEKLFF. The CDR3 bases are TGTGCCAGCAGACGGGACAGGGATGAAAAACTGTTTTTT.

The chain couples TRBV11-2 to TRBJ2-5; the match to TRBD1 covers 11 bases. CDR3 size: 14 residues. V was clipped by 5 bases and J by 6 bases; unmatched bases: 5. The V gene's germline CDR1 is SGHAT and CDR2 FQNNGV. This CDR3 reads CASSRTGGAKTQYF. Here the CDR3 DNA reads TGTGCCAGCAGCCGGACAGGGGGCGCTAAGACCCAGTACTTC.

The rearrangement uses TRBV27 and TRBJ1-6; a possible D gene is TRBD1 (6 bases). V shed 3 bases and J shed 7 bases, with 7 bases lying between them. This CDR3 has 13 residues. Germline CDR1 is MNHEY and CDR2 is SMNVEV (reference sequence). The CDR3 coding sequence is TGTGCCAGCAGTTTTGGACAGAATTCACCCCTCCACTTT. Translated, it gives CASSFGQNSPLHF.

V is TRBV7-2 and J is TRBJ2-1; 8 nucleotides match TRBD1. The CDR3 is 17 residues long. After removal of 4 bases from V and 5 bases from J, the junction contained 13 bases not matched to a gene. The germline gives CDR1 SGHTA, CDR2 FQGNSA. The CDR3 DNA follows: TGTGCCAGCAGCTCCCGGGGGACAGGTTACTGGGACAATGAGCAGTTCTTC. This sequence encodes CASSSRGTGYWDNEQFF.

The V gene is TRBV5-6, the J gene TRBJ1-1, with TRBD1 matching 7 bases. The CDR3 sequence is 15 residues long. Germline trimming cut 4 bases from V and 1 base from J; bases unmatched to any gene: 7. Germline CDR1 reads SGHDT; CDR2 reads YYEEEE. The CDR3 here is CASSIRTGPNTEAFF. As DNA, the CDR3 is TGTGCCAGCAGCATTAGGACAGGACCGAACACTGAAGCTTTCTTT.

This chain uses TRBV5-4 with TRBJ2-2; 8 nucleotides match TRBD2. The length of the CDR3 is 15 residues. Looked up from germline, CDR1 is SGHNT and CDR2 is YYREEE (reference sequence). With 3 bases clipped from V and 4 bases from J, the junction kept 5 bases outside the gene matches. This chain's CDR3 is CASSSAGVGTGELFF. The CDR3 DNA follows: TGTGCCAGCAGCTCAGCGGGAGTGGGCACCGGGGAGCTGTTTTTT.

The rearrangement links TRBV7-2 to TRBJ2-1, with 7 positions matching TRBD2. Germline lookup yields CDR1 SGHTA and CDR2 FQGNSA. CDR3 length: 17 residues. V was pared by 3 bases and J by 0 bases, with 8 bases of the junction left unmatched. The CDR3 coding sequence is TGTGCCAGCAGCTTTGAGGTGGGAGGGAGCTCCTACAATGAGCAGTTCTTC. This translates into CASSFEVGGSSYNEQFF. The whole variable domain, remainder taken from reference TRBV7-2 and TRBJ2-1, is GAGVSQSPSNKVTEKGKDVELRCDPISGHTALYWYRQSLGQGLEFLIYFQGNSAPDKSGLPSDRFSAERTGGSVSTLTIQRTQQEDSAVYLCASSFEVGGSSYNEQFFGPGTRLTVL.

The J gene is TRBJ1-2, the V gene TRBV6-2 or TRBV6-3; 10 nucleotides align to TRBD1. CDR1 and CDR2 (germline): MNHEY, SVGEGT. The CDR3 covers 14 residues. V gave up 5 bases and J gave up 8 bases; unmatched junction bases: 8. CDR3 sequence (DNA): TGTGCCAGCAGTCCATCCGGGACAGGGGAAGGCTACACCTTC. Translation gives CASSPSGTGEGYTF.

The V gene is TRBV6-2 or TRBV6-3, the J gene TRBJ2-5, with TRBD2 identical over 13 bases. This CDR3 has 16 residues. Germline CDR1 MNHEY, CDR2 SVGEGT. Unmatched junction bases numbered 4, after V lost 1 base and J lost 5 bases. The CDR3 coding sequence is TGTGCCAGCAGTTACTGGACTAGCGGGAGTTACGAGACCCAGTACTTC. Translation gives CASSYWTSGSYETQYF.

This chain uses TRBV6-5 with TRBJ2-3; 11 positions match TRBD2. The length of the CDR3 is 14 residues. The V gene's germline CDR1 is MNHEY and CDR2 SVGAGI. The V gene end was trimmed by 8 bases and the J gene end by 6 bases; junction bases not matched to a gene: 7. The CDR3, as DNA: TGTGCCAGCGGAGGACTAGCGGGTAGTGATACGCAGTATTTT. Translation gives CASGGLAGSDTQYF.

The chain is built from TRBV10-3 and TRBJ1-3, with D maybe TRBD1 (5 bases). Between the trimmed V and J ends, which lost 0 bases and 8 bases, there was a span of 11 bases. Germline V gene sequence: CDR1 ENHRY, CDR2 SYGVKD. The CDR3 length is 14 residues. The CDR3 region is CAISESGREDTIYF. CDR3 bases: TGTGCCATCAGTGAGTCGGGCAGGGAGGACACCATATATTTT.